Following are 30 T cell receptor beta chains from one sample sequenced in a study of shared clonotypes between healthy human individuals. TCRdb's table, derived via immunoSEQ multiplex PCR, lists solely in-frame clones and lacks some. The table includes 2 million to 3 million clones, 93% detected once. Sequencing input: naive CD4+ T cells from PBMCs. Subset given: CD45RA+ positively selected. The receptor set was obtained from a man younger than 35 in good health. Some clones in this sample may be carry-over from other donors' samples.

The chain is built from TRBV7-2 and TRBJ1-1; TRBD1 might be the D (6 bases). With 10 bases removed from V and 3 bases from J, the gap between germline ends came to 18 bases. CDR3 size: 14 residues. Per the germline V gene, CDR1 is SGHTA and CDR2 is FQGNSA. The DNA of the CDR3 is TGTGCCATAGAAACGGGGGGGCTGTACACTGAAGCTTTCTTT. Protein sequence: CAIETGGLYTEAFF.

J is TRBJ1-2 and V is TRBV6-1; the D is unclear. Germline values: CDR1 MNHNS, CDR2 SASEGT. The V and J ends lost 0 bases and 5 bases respectively, with 13 bases between them. The CDR3 runs to 15 residues. The CDR3 nucleotides are TGTGCCAGCAGTGAAGCGCTTTTCCGGCATTATGGCTACACCTTC. Protein product: CASSEALFRHYGYTF.

This clone has more than one count but fewer than ten. Other DNA sequences in this specimen translate into the identical CDR3. The rearrangement links TRBV28 to TRBJ1-1, with D perhaps matching TRBD1 (6 bases). Trimming left V 4 bases short and J 1 base short, with 7 bases between. The CDR3 sequence is 13 residues long. In germline, CDR1 is MDHEN, CDR2 SYDVKM. The CDR3 protein is CASSSTGNTEAFF. The CDR3 region has the DNA TGTGCCAGCAGTTCGACAGGGAACACTGAAGCTTTCTTT.

This sequence joins TRBV19 and TRBJ2-1; TRBD2 agrees at 8 bases. From germline, CDR1 is LNHDA and CDR2 SQIVND (reference sequence). The CDR3 sequence is 13 residues long. The CDR3 bases are TGTGCTTCGGGGGGGGAGGTCAGAAATGAGCAGTTCTTC. This codes for CASGGEVRNEQFF. The full variable domain, rest sourced from reference TRBV19 and TRBJ2-1, is DGGITQSPKYLFRKEGQNVTLSCEQNLNHDAMYWYRQDPGQGLRLIYYSQIVNDFQKGDIAEGYSVSREKKESFPLTVTSAQKNPTAFYLCASGGEVRNEQFFGPGTRLTVL.

The chain links TRBV6-6 to TRBJ2-3; D is possibly TRBD2 (6 bases). V shed 5 bases and J shed 5 bases, with 20 bases lying between them. The CDR3 has 16 amino acids. Germline V gives CDR1 MNHNY, CDR2 SVGAGI (reference sequence). CDR3 DNA: TGTGCCAGCAGTCCATTAGTGGGGGAGCGGGTAGATACGCAGTATTTT. It encodes CASSPLVGERVDTQYF.

The genes are TRBV4-1 and TRBJ1-2; no clear D gene. This CDR3 is 16 amino acids long. Germline-derived CDR1 and CDR2 are MGHRA and YSYEKL. V lost 1 base to trimming and J lost 6 bases, with 18 bases between them. The CDR3, as DNA: TGCGCCAGCAGCCAAGTAGCTCGTCGGCCCCGGGATGGCTACACCTTC. It yields the protein CASSQVARRPRDGYTF.

V usage is TRBV6-5 and J usage is TRBJ2-7; no firm D call. This CDR3 comprises 15 residues. Germline V gene sequence: CDR1 MNHEY, CDR2 SVGAGI. Trimming took off 4 bases at V and 4 bases at J, with 17 bases between the two ends. The chain's CDR3 is CASSSVDLGLYEQYF. The CDR3 DNA is TGTGCCAGCAGTTCTGTCGATTTGGGTTTATACGAGCAGTACTTC.

The chain uses TRBV28 and TRBJ2-7; no clear D. The V end was cut by 6 bases, the J end by 2 bases, with 11 bases between. This CDR3 has 13 residues. From germline, CDR1 is MDHEN and CDR2 SYDVKM. As DNA, the CDR3 is TGTGCCAGCAGGAAGAGACAAACCTACGAGCAGTACTTC. This encodes CASRKRQTYEQYF.

The chain combines TRBV5-5 with TRBJ2-3, with 8 bases that match TRBD2. Trimming cost V 4 bases and J 6 bases; bases outside gene matches: 10. Germline V CDR1 and CDR2: SGHKS, YYEKEE (reference sequence). The CDR3 is 15 amino acids. CDR3 DNA: TGTGCCAGCAGCCCCGGGGTAGCGGGAATGGATACGCAGTATTTT. Protein: CASSPGVAGMDTQYF.

The rearrangement uses TRBV5-8 and TRBJ2-1, with D perhaps being TRBD1 or TRBD2 (6 bases each). The V gene lost 0 bases and the J gene lost 15 bases, with 16 bases spanning the gap. Germline CDR1 is SGHTS and CDR2 is YDEGEE. The CDR3 has 13 residues. DNA for the CDR3: TGTGCCAGCAGCTTGGAACCGGGGGCGGCCGCGTTCTTC. Protein: CASSLEPGAAAFF.

The chain is built from TRBV6-1 and TRBJ1-2; tentative D call: TRBD1 (6 bases). The CDR3 is 16 residues long. Trimming removed 2 bases at V and 4 bases at J, with 17 bases between. Germline values: CDR1 MNHNS, CDR2 SASEGT. CDR3 protein: CASSELGGPRTYGYTF. The CDR3 DNA reads TGTGCCAGCAGTGAATTGGGGGGGCCTAGAACCTATGGCTACACCTTC.

The chain is built from TRBV29-1 and TRBJ2-7, with D unresolved. This CDR3 spans 12 amino acids. The V gene lost 6 bases and the J gene lost 0 bases, with 9 bases spanning the gap. Germline CDR1 reads SQVTM; CDR2 reads ANQGSEA. DNA for the CDR3: TGCAGCGTATCCAAGAGCTCCTACGAGCAGTACTTC. This translates into CSVSKSSYEQYF.

The chain uses TRBV5-4 and TRBJ2-5; 8 bases align to TRBD1. CDR3 length: 14 residues. In germline, CDR1 is SGHNT, CDR2 YYREEE (reference sequence). With 4 bases clipped from V and 2 bases from J, the junction kept 4 bases outside the gene matches. DNA of the CDR3: TGTGCCAGCAGCAAGAGACAGGGGCAAGAGACCCAGTACTTC. Its protein is CASSKRQGQETQYF.

As to this clone: The sample contains more than one DNA sequence encoding this CDR3. J is TRBJ2-3 and V is TRBV7-2, with unresolved D. The germline gives CDR1 SGHTA, CDR2 FQGNSA. CDR3 length: 13 residues. With 1 base removed from V and 3 bases from J, the gap between germline ends came to 5 bases. The CDR3 is CASSLVGTDTQYF. The CDR3 DNA reads as TGTGCCAGCAGCTTAGTAGGGACAGATACGCAGTATTTT. Based on the CDR3 plus reference TRBV7-2 and TRBJ2-3, the full variable domain is GAGVSQSPSNKVTEKGKDVELRCDPISGHTALYWYRQSLGQGLEFLIYFQGNSAPDKSGLPSDRFSAERTGGSVSTLTIQRTQQEDSAVYLCASSLVGTDTQYFGPGTRLTVL.

With respect to this clone: The sample carries other DNA sequences with the same CDR3. This rearrangement joins TRBV4-3 to TRBJ2-2; D is unclear. The CDR3 contains 13 residues. The germline gives CDR1 LGHNA, CDR2 YSLEER. With 0 bases removed from V and 7 bases from J, the gap between germline ends came to 6 bases. The CDR3 DNA reads as TGCGCCAGCAGCCAAGATGGCGTCGGGGAGCTGTTTTTT. Residues: CASSQDGVGELFF.

DNA for the CDR3: TGTGCCAGCAGCTTTCAGGGGACCCGGACCACTGAAGCTTTCTTT. Its protein is CASSFQGTRTTEAFF. The chain carries TRBV11-1 and TRBJ1-1, with TRBD1 as a possible D gene (6 bases). CDR3 length equals 15 residues. Looked up from germline, CDR1 is SGHAT and CDR2 is FQDESV (reference sequence). Trimming cost V 3 bases and J 4 bases, with 15 bases left between them.

The chain carries TRBV28 and TRBJ1-3; unclear D gene. Germline V gene lookup returns CDR1 MDHEN and CDR2 SYDVKM. V was clipped by 1 base and J by 2 bases, with 18 bases between them. This CDR3 region has 18 residues. This CDR3 reads CASSLLSGPRTPGNTIYF. DNA of the CDR3: TGTGCCAGCAGTTTATTGTCCGGCCCCCGGACCCCTGGAAACACCATATATTTT. The full variable domain, with the rest looked up from reference TRBV28 and TRBJ1-3, is DVKVTQSSRYLVKRTGEKVFLECVQDMDHENMFWYRQDPGLGLRLIYFSYDVKMKEKGDIPEGYSVSREKKERFSLILESASTNQTSMYLCASSLLSGPRTPGNTIYFGEGSWLTVV.

This chain links TRBV29-1 with TRBJ2-5; 7 bases match TRBD1. Germline-derived CDR1 and CDR2 are SQVTM and ANQGSEA. Trimming removed 7 bases from V and 7 bases from J; junction bases left unmatched: 9. The CDR3 has 12 residues. CDR3: CSGRQGSGTQYF. In nucleotides, the CDR3 is TGCAGCGGCAGACAGGGATCGGGGACCCAGTACTTC.

V usage is TRBV29-1 and J usage is TRBJ1-1, with D possibly being TRBD1 (5 bases). The CDR3 has 14 amino acids. V lost 4 bases and J lost 4, with 16 bases in between. CDR1 and CDR2 (germline): SQVTM, ANQGSEA. The chain's CDR3 is CSVGGIIQGTEAFF. The CDR3 nucleotides read TGCAGCGTTGGGGGGATCATTCAGGGCACTGAAGCTTTCTTT.

The chain couples TRBV5-6 to TRBJ2-7; 8 bases map to TRBD1. The germline V gene encodes CDR1 SGHDT and CDR2 YYEEEE. The trim removed 0 bases at V and 2 bases at J, leaving 4 bases unmatched. The CDR3 spans 15 residues. The CDR3 loop reads CASSLGAQGAYEQYF. The CDR3 coding sequence is TGTGCCAGCAGCTTGGGTGCACAGGGGGCCTACGAGCAGTACTTC. Together with reference TRBV5-6 and TRBJ2-7, the CDR3 gives the full variable domain: DAGVTQSPTHLIKTRGQQVTLRCSPKSGHDTVSWYQQALGQGPQFIFQYYEEEERQRGNFPDRFSGHQFPNYSSELNVNALLLGDSALYLCASSLGAQGAYEQYFGPGTRLTVT.

The chain uses TRBV10-3 and TRBJ2-2; tentative D call: TRBD1 (6 bases). Trimming shortened V by 5 bases and J by 6 bases, and 10 bases separated the two germline ends. Germline-derived CDR1 and CDR2 are ENHRY and SYGVKD. The CDR3 length is 13 residues. The CDR3 reads CAISPTGSGELFF. The DNA for the CDR3 is TGTGCCATCAGTCCTACAGGGTCCGGGGAGCTGTTTTTT.

The chain carries TRBV29-1 and TRBJ2-6; TRBD1 is a possible D gene (5 bases). Germline CDR1 and CDR2: SQVTM and ANQGSEA. The length of the CDR3 is 14 residues. Between the trimmed V and J ends, which lost 3 bases and 2 bases, there was a span of 8 bases. This CDR3 is CSVDDRTGANVLTF. The CDR3 nucleotides are TGCAGCGTTGATGACAGAACTGGGGCCAACGTCCTGACTTTC.

In DNA form, the CDR3 reads TGTGCCAGCAGCCTACTAGCGCTCGAGCAGTACTTC. Protein sequence: CASSLLALEQYF. The chain uses TRBV6-6 and TRBJ2-7; 7 nucleotides line up with TRBD2. This CDR3 is 12 amino acids long. Looked up from germline, CDR1 is MNHNY and CDR2 is SVGAGI (reference sequence). Trimming took 6 bases from V and 6 from J; bases not matched to a gene: 5.

The genes are TRBV28 and TRBJ2-7; D remains unclear. Looked up from germline, CDR1 is MDHEN and CDR2 is SYDVKM. The V and J ends lost 2 bases and 3 bases respectively, with 8 bases between them. There are 13 residues in the CDR3. CDR3 bases: TGTGCCAGCAGTTTAACCAGTTTCTACGAGCAGTACTTC. It encodes CASSLTSFYEQYF.

The gene calls are TRBV19 and TRBJ1-6, with TRBD1 matching over 7 bases. With 5 bases clipped from V and 5 bases from J, the junction kept 3 bases outside the gene matches. CDR1 is LNHDA, CDR2 SQIVND, per germline (reference sequence). CDR3 length equals 14 residues. CDR3 sequence (DNA): TGTGCCAGTAGTGTGGGACAGCATAATTCACCCCTCCACTTT. Residues: CASSVGQHNSPLHF.

The rearrangement uses TRBV28 and TRBJ2-5; D possibly matches TRBD1 or TRBD2 (7 bases each). Trimming shortened V by 6 bases and J by 4 bases, and 15 bases separated the two germline ends. The CDR3 is made up of 14 amino acids. CDR1 and CDR2 (germline): MDHEN, SYDVKM. The CDR3 loop is CASRGGTARETQYF. CDR3 DNA sequence: TGTGCCAGCAGGGGGGGGACAGCAAGAGAGACCCAGTACTTC.

The chain is built from TRBV28 and TRBJ2-7; 7 bases match TRBD2. The CDR3 consists of 14 residues. Germline trimming cut 3 bases from V and 5 bases from J; bases unmatched to any gene: 7. Per the germline V gene, CDR1 is MDHEN and CDR2 is SYDVKM. CDR3 nucleotides: TGTGCCAGCAGTTTCTGGGAGGGTGGGGACGAGCAGTACTTC. Translated: CASSFWEGGDEQYF.

The rearrangement joins TRBV6-6 to TRBJ1-5, with D possibly TRBD1 on 6 matching bases. Germline assignment: CDR1 MNHNY and CDR2 SVGAGI (reference sequence). V was shortened by 7 bases and J by 0 bases, with 16 bases between the two germline ends. There are 16 residues in the CDR3. CDR3 protein: CASKKLHRDSNQPQHF. The CDR3, as DNA: TGTGCCAGCAAGAAGCTCCACAGGGATAGCAATCAGCCCCAGCATTTT.

This clone was seen a few times. This rearrangement joins TRBV7-3 to TRBJ2-7; the D gene could be TRBD1 or TRBD2 (5 bases each). CDR3 length equals 16 residues. Germline V gives CDR1 SGHTA, CDR2 FQGTGA. The V end was cut by 5 bases, the J end by 5 bases, with 22 bases between. The CDR3 nucleotides read TGTGCCAGCAGCCCGGGACGGGATCTCCGCGCCCACGAGCAGTACTTC. It yields the protein CASSPGRDLRAHEQYF.

The chain links TRBV5-1 to TRBJ2-3, with 8 bases that match TRBD2. This CDR3 spans 15 amino acids. Germline V lookup: CDR1 SGHRS, CDR2 YFSETQ. V trimming: 3 bases; J trimming: 2 bases; junction bases outside the gene matches: 5. In DNA form, the CDR3 reads TGCGCCAGCAGCTCCTTAGCGGGATTCACAGATACGCAGTATTTT. Its translation is CASSSLAGFTDTQYF.